This T cell receptor (beta chain) appears in the sequencing data of a study of beta chain features in type 1 diabetes. Notes on this clone: The antigen is unknown.

Study observations and caveats: All four CD4+ subsets of Type 1 diabetes patients contained TCRB CDR3s that were moderately but significantly shorter.

V shed 1 base and J shed 10 bases, with 14 bases lying between them. This CDR3 has 14 amino acids. Germline CDR1 is MNHEY and CDR2 is SMNVEV (reference sequence). The entirety of the isolated RNA underwent reverse transcription, so expressed TCRB transcripts were sequenced. This table comes from immunoSEQ multiplex PCR, and its TCRdb copy is limited to in-frame clones, with some not included. Found here are hundreds of thousands of clones, more than 13% of them singletons; the top ten hold 0.015% to 0.02%. The chain carries TRBV27 and TRBJ2-1; TRBD2 is a possible D gene (5 bases). Sequencing was carried out using naive CD4+ T cells from blood. The sequence was collected from a man aged 30-40 years with type 1 diabetes. The CDR3 sequence: CASSLYVPGWEQFF. The CDR3 DNA reads TGTGCCAGCAGTTTATACGTCCCGGGGTGGGAGCAGTTCTTC.